These T cell receptor beta chains were read from a single sample in a study of cytomegalovirus exposure and HLA in healthy donors. Libraries were prepared by immunoSEQ multiplex PCR; TCRdb keeps only in-frame clonotypes and omits some of them. Of about 170,000 clones listed, roughly 60% are singletons. Sequenced: PBMCs. The source is a man aged 35-49 years in good health and CMV-seronegative. CDR3s leave out the opening cysteine and the closing phenylalanine or tryptophan. The D gene is left open where the match is weak.

TRBV5-1	.	.	ASSLEGYEQY
TRBV11-1	TRBD1	TRBJ2-1	ASSPGTGGRDEQF
TRBV6-5	TRBD1	TRBJ1-6	ATSIRGQSPLH
TRBV18	.	TRBJ2-2	ASSLRGRDTTGELF
TRBV9	.	TRBJ1-2	ASSVADSYGYT
TRBV5-4	TRBD2	TRBJ2-1	ASSLDVKRESVEQF
TRBV25-1	.	TRBJ2-5	ASSAYLGTSKETQY
TRBV6-5	.	TRBJ1-2	ASSLQENYGYT
TRBV2	.	TRBJ2-7	ASRGQGSYEQY
TRBV4-1	TRBD1	TRBJ2-5	ASSPATGGGGWEQY
TRBV2	TRBD1	TRBJ1-5	ASSWDRDQPQH